The rows below give T cell receptor beta chains drawn from one sample of a study of blood T cell repertoires in COVID-19. Sequencing was performed with immunoSEQ multiplex PCR; in TCRdb, only in-frame clones are kept and a portion is missing. The data show approximately 400,000 clones, roughly 88% seen once. Sequencing used peripheral blood. The receptors originated from a woman aged 50 to 65 with COVID-19, enrolled during active disease. Each CDR3 is given with its conserved first and last residue. Each record gives: D gene, clone size, V gene, J gene, CDR3 protein, CDR3 DNA. The D gene is left open where the match is weak. Where a row states a size, it is once, few, many or the class of an expanded clone; other rows omit it.

NA	few	TRBV21-1	TRBJ1-5	CASTLCGGGVSNQPQHF	TGTGCCAGCACCCTATGTGGGGGAGGGGTGAGCAATCAGCCCCAGCATTTT
NA	NA	TRBV19	TRBJ2-7	CASSIRDRKYEQYF	TGTGCCAGTAGTATCCGAGACAGAAAGTACGAGCAGTACTTC
NA	NA	TRBV4-1	TRBJ2-2	CASSAMEQAFNTGELFF	TGCGCCAGCAGTGCTATGGAACAGGCCTTCAACACCGGGGAGCTGTTTTTT
TRBD1	few	TRBV7-9	TRBJ2-1	CASSLTGGHEQFF	TGTGCCAGCAGCCTAACAGGGGGCCATGAGCAGTTCTTC
TRBD1	NA	TRBV6-2/TRBV6-3	TRBJ1-2	CASSSRRTGNGYTF	TGTGCCAGCAGTTCCAGACGGACAGGGAATGGCTACACCTTC
TRBD2	NA	TRBV4-1	TRBJ2-5	CASSLRRLAGKETQYF	TGCGCCAGCAGCCTACGTAGACTAGCGGGAAAAGAGACCCAGTACTTC
NA	NA	TRBV19	TRBJ1-2	CASSIDRANYGYTF	TGTGCCAGTAGTATAGATCGAGCCAACTATGGCTACACCTTC
NA	NA	TRBV6-5	TRBJ2-3	CASMKAGYTDTQYF	TGTGCCAGCATGAAGGCAGGGTACACAGATACGCAGTATTTT
NA	NA	TRBV19	TRBJ1-1	CASSIRGIEAFF	TGTGCCAGTAGTATACGGGGGATTGAAGCTTTCTTT
NA	NA	TRBV4-2	TRBJ1-2	CASSQDPSHYGYTF	TGTGCCAGCAGCCAAGATCCGAGCCACTATGGCTACACCTTC
NA	NA	TRBV5-6	TRBJ2-7	CASSLARLASYEQYF	TGTGCCAGCAGCTTGGCTCGGCTAGCCTCCTACGAGCAGTACTTC
TRBD1	NA	TRBV11-2	TRBJ2-7	CASEGQSYEQYF	TGTGCCAGCGAGGGACAGTCCTACGAGCAGTACTTC
TRBD1	NA	TRBV9	TRBJ1-1	CASTGTGGGTEAFF	TGTGCCAGCACCGGGACAGGGGGCGGAACTGAAGCTTTCTTT
TRBD2	NA	TRBV7-9	TRBJ2-1	CASSLGTSQDEQFF	TGTGCCAGCAGCTTGGGGACTAGCCAAGATGAGCAGTTCTTC
NA	NA	TRBV25-1	TRBJ1-2	CASSPFGRDYGYTF	TGTGCCAGCAGTCCTTTTGGCAGGGACTATGGCTACACCTTC
TRBD2	NA	TRBV4-2	TRBJ2-2	CASSQGLQHTGELFF	TGTGCCAGCAGCCAGGGACTACAACACACCGGGGAGCTGTTTTTT
NA	NA	TRBV19	TRBJ2-7	CASSPAAGTYEQYF	TGTGCCAGTAGTCCGGCGGCAGGGACCTACGAGCAGTACTTC
NA	once	TRBV19	TRBJ1-2	CASSIQTENYGYTF	TGTGCCAGTAGTATACAGACAGAGAACTATGGCTACACCTTC
TRBD1	NA	TRBV13	TRBJ1-2	CASSLGRTGGDGYTF	TGTGCCAGCAGCTTAGGGAGGACAGGGGGCGATGGCTACACCTTC
NA	NA	TRBV7-9	TRBJ1-2	CASSLTGLNYGYTF	TGTGCCAGCAGCTTAACAGGGTTGAACTATGGCTACACCTTC
NA	few	TRBV6-1	TRBJ1-1	CASSETRQRDTEAFF	TGTGCCAGCAGTGAAACAAGACAGCGAGACACTGAAGCTTTCTTT
NA	once	TRBV6-6	TRBJ1-5	CASSYVRGSNQPQHF	TGTGCCAGCAGTTACGTCAGGGGCAGCAATCAGCCCCAGCATTTT